The 30 T cell receptor beta chains given below trace back to one sample, sequenced in a study of cytomegalovirus exposure and HLA in healthy donors. TCRdb's table, derived via immunoSEQ multiplex PCR, lists solely in-frame clones and lacks some. The table lists about 200,000 clones, less than 85% of them singletons. The source material was PBMCs. These receptors were collected from a woman aged 18-29 years in good health and CMV-seronegative.

DNA for the CDR3: TGTGAGTCTAGGGACCGAGGTACGGGGTACGAGCAGTACTTC. As protein: CESRDRGTGYEQYF. V gene TRBV9 combines with J gene TRBJ2-7; D may match TRBD1 or TRBD2 (5 bases each). CDR1 and CDR2 from the germline V gene are SGDLS and YYNGEE. The CDR3 contains 14 residues.

The chain combines TRBV5-1 with TRBJ1-2; TRBD1 agrees at 7 bases. V shed 3 bases, J shed 3 bases, and the junction held 5 bases outside the gene matches. Germline V gene sequence: CDR1 SGHRS, CDR2 YFSETQ. This CDR3 contains 14 residues. CDR3 DNA: TGCGCCAGCAGCTCCCGACAGGGAGACTATGGCTACACCTTC. Translated, it gives CASSSRQGDYGYTF.

CDR3 in amino acids: CASSLQGARAFF. The CDR3 DNA reads TGTGCCAGCAGCTTACAGGGCGCTAGAGCTTTCTTT. J is TRBJ1-1 and V is TRBV11-1; a weak D match, TRBD1 (5 bases). This CDR3 is built from 12 residues. Germline values: CDR1 SGHAT, CDR2 FQDESV (reference sequence). V dropped 2 bases and J dropped 10 bases, with 11 bases sitting between them. The entire variable domain, with the rest obtained from reference TRBV11-1 and TRBJ1-1, is as follows: EAEVAQSPRYKITEKSQAVAFWCDPISGHATLYWYRQILGQGPELLVQFQDESVVDDSQLPKDRFSAERLKGVDSTLKIQPAELGDSAMYLCASSLQGARAFFGQGTRLTVV.

This clone was detected once. The rearrangement joins TRBV29-1 to TRBJ1-1; D not resolved. This CDR3 contains 13 residues. Between the trimmed V and J ends, which lost 4 bases and 0 bases, there was a span of 9 bases. Germline CDR1 and CDR2: SQVTM and ANQGSEA. CDR3 region: CSVVEHLNTEAFF. In DNA, the CDR3 is TGCAGCGTTGTTGAACACCTGAACACTGAAGCTTTCTTT.

This clone was detected a few times. The chain joins TRBV7-8 to TRBJ2-5; no clear D gene. Looked up from germline, CDR1 is SGHVS and CDR2 is FQNEAQ. The CDR3 runs 14 residues. V shed 1 base and J shed 6 bases, with 12 bases lying between them. The CDR3 loop is CASSLESIGQTQYF. CDR3 nucleotides: TGTGCCAGCAGCTTAGAGTCGATCGGGCAGACCCAGTACTTC. Full variable domain (rest looked up from reference TRBV7-8 and TRBJ2-5): GAGVSQSPRYKVAKRGQDVALRCDPISGHVSLFWYQQALGQGPEFLTYFQNEAQLDKSGLPSDRFFAERPEGSVSTLKIQRTQQEDSAVYLCASSLESIGQTQYFGPGTRLLVL.

This clone has only one observation. V gene TRBV29-1 combines with J gene TRBJ2-2, with 9 bases aligning to TRBD2. Losses at the gene ends were 1 base for V and 4 bases for J; bases not matched to a gene: 4. This CDR3 is built from 15 residues. CDR1 and CDR2 from the germline V gene are SQVTM and ANQGSEA. This chain's CDR3 is CSVEVPAGGTGELFF. The DNA for the CDR3 is TGCAGCGTTGAAGTTCCAGCGGGAGGCACCGGGGAGCTGTTTTTT.

This rearrangement joins TRBV28 to TRBJ2-7, with 15 positions matching TRBD2. Unmatched junction bases numbered 9, after V lost 5 bases and J lost 7 bases. The CDR3 totals 16 residues. CDR1 and CDR2 (germline): MDHEN, SYDVKM. CDR3 region: CASSPGTSGRLKEQYF. CDR3 bases: TGTGCCAGCAGTCCAGGGACTAGCGGGAGGCTAAAGGAGCAGTACTTC. The whole variable domain, remainder taken from reference TRBV28 and TRBJ2-7, is DVKVTQSSRYLVKRTGEKVFLECVQDMDHENMFWYRQDPGLGLRLIYFSYDVKMKEKGDIPEGYSVSREKKERFSLILESASTNQTSMYLCASSPGTSGRLKEQYFGPGTRLTVT.

This chain joins TRBV5-8 and TRBJ2-1; D uncertain. The germline V gene has CDR1 SGHTS and CDR2 YDEGEE. CDR3 length: 15 amino acids. V lost 1 base, J lost 4 bases, and 12 bases lay in between. As DNA, the CDR3 is TGTGCCAGCAGCTTGCGTCCCGCACCTTACAATGAGCAGTTCTTC. As protein: CASSLRPAPYNEQFF.

This rearrangement joins TRBV11-3 to TRBJ2-1, with 9 bases aligning to TRBD2. The CDR3 is made up of 15 amino acids. J lost 8 bases, V lost 5 bases, and 10 bases had no gene match. Germline V gene data show CDR1 as SGHNT and CDR2 as YENEEA. CDR3 in DNA: TGTGCCAGCAGCCTAGCGGGAAACCCTGGTCATGAGCAGTTCTTC. Translated, it gives CASSLAGNPGHEQFF.

The genes are TRBV28 and TRBJ2-7; 8 nucleotides align to TRBD2. Germline-derived CDR1 and CDR2 are MDHEN and SYDVKM. This CDR3 has 16 residues. J was trimmed by 3 bases and V by 6 bases; bases with no gene match: 13. The CDR3 loop reads CASSFFPGGADYEQYF. The CDR3 bases are TGTGCCAGCAGCTTTTTCCCCGGGGGGGCGGACTACGAGCAGTACTTC.

This clone has only a few counts. The chain has TRBV10-3 and TRBJ1-2, with D unclear. The germline gives CDR1 ENHRY, CDR2 SYGVKD. The CDR3 covers 13 residues. Trimming took off 7 bases at V and 3 bases at J, with 12 bases between the two ends. The CDR3 reads CAIKPGSDYGYTF. DNA for the CDR3: TGTGCCATCAAACCAGGATCGGACTATGGCTACACCTTC.

Here the CDR3 DNA reads TGTGCCAGCAGCGACGGACAGGGAATAAATGGCTACACCTTC. It translates to CASSDGQGINGYTF. This chain links TRBV9 with TRBJ1-2; 8 nucleotides line up with TRBD1. V was clipped by 3 bases and J by 6 bases; unmatched bases: 7. The CDR3 has 14 residues. Per the germline V gene, CDR1 is SGDLS and CDR2 is YYNGEE.

V is TRBV27 and J is TRBJ2-1; no clear D gene. CDR1 and CDR2 from the germline V gene are MNHEY and SMNVEV (reference sequence). This CDR3 is 14 amino acids long. Trimming pared 6 bases from V and 7 bases from J, leaving 16 bases between. The CDR3 sequence: CASSQIGSANEQFF. CDR3 bases: TGTGCCAGCAGCCAAATCGGTAGTGCAAATGAGCAGTTCTTC.

This chain uses TRBV30 with TRBJ1-2; D unclear. There are 13 residues in the CDR3. V was cut by 4 bases and J by 4 bases, with 13 bases left in between. Germline V lookup: CDR1 GTSNPN, CDR2 SVGIG (reference sequence). This CDR3 is CAWIRPVGYGYTF. In nucleotides, the CDR3 is TGTGCCTGGATTCGTCCGGTTGGCTATGGCTACACCTTC. Complete variable domain (other parts from reference TRBV30 and TRBJ1-2): SQTIHQWPATLVQPVGSPLSLECTVEGTSNPNLYWYRQAAGRGLQLLFYSVGIGQISSEVPQNLSASRPQDRQFILSSKKLLLSDSGFYLCAWIRPVGYGYTFGSGTRLTVV.

V gene TRBV6-5 combines with J gene TRBJ2-7; 10 nucleotides agree with TRBD1. The CDR3 totals 14 residues. Germline V gene lookup returns CDR1 MNHEY and CDR2 SVGAGI. V shed 6 bases and J 6 bases; nucleotides not matched to a gene: 8. CDR3 loop: CASSSPRTGGEQYF. The CDR3 DNA reads TGTGCCAGCAGCTCTCCTCGGACAGGGGGCGAGCAGTACTTC.

CDR3 amino acids: CASSPPGGLRETQYF. CDR3 sequence (DNA): TGTGCCAGCTCACCACCAGGGGGCCTCCGGGAGACCCAGTACTTC. This rearrangement joins TRBV18 to TRBJ2-5, with 7 bases fitting TRBD1. The length of the CDR3 is 15 residues. V gave up 0 bases and J gave up 5 bases; unmatched junction bases: 6. In germline, CDR1 is KGHSH, CDR2 LQKENI.

In its sample, this clone was seen once. The chain recombines TRBV5-4 with TRBJ1-4; 7 bases agree with TRBD1. This CDR3 has 14 amino acids. Germline CDR1 SGHNT, CDR2 YYREEE (reference sequence). After removal of 4 bases from V and 5 bases from J, the junction contained 5 bases not matched to a gene. The CDR3 protein is CASSPGQTNEKLFF. The CDR3 nucleotides are TGTGCCAGCAGCCCGGGACAGACAAATGAAAAACTGTTTTTT.

The V and J genes are TRBV5-1 and TRBJ2-5; a weak D match, TRBD1 (6 bases). V was trimmed by 5 bases and J by 5 bases, leaving 19 bases between them. In germline, CDR1 is SGHRS, CDR2 YFSETQ. CDR3 length: 15 residues. CDR3 sequence reads: CASSGAGVIRETQYF. The CDR3, as DNA: TGCGCCAGCAGTGGAGCAGGGGTCATACGGGAGACCCAGTACTTC. The full variable domain, in which reference TRBV5-1 and TRBJ2-5 provide the parts outside the CDR3, is KAGVTQTPRYLIKTRGQQVTLSCSPISGHRSVSWYQQTPGQGLQFLFEYFSETQRNKGNFPGRFSGRQFSNSRSEMNVSTLELGDSALYLCASSGAGVIRETQYFGPGTRLLVL.

The chain uses TRBV7-9 and TRBJ2-1, with TRBD2 as a possible D gene (6 bases). The V end was cut by 4 bases, the J end by 8 bases, with 18 bases between. There are 15 residues in the CDR3. The germline gives CDR1 SEHNR, CDR2 FQNEAQ (reference sequence). The CDR3 here is CASSSGELKDDEQFF. CDR3 nucleotide sequence: TGTGCCAGCAGCTCGGGAGAGCTGAAGGACGATGAGCAGTTCTTC.

This chain links TRBV15 with TRBJ2-5; a weak D match, TRBD2 (7 bases). CDR1 and CDR2 (germline): LNHNV, YYDKDF (reference sequence). The CDR3 is 15 amino acids. V gave up 2 bases and J gave up 3 bases, with 13 bases separating them. The CDR3 loop is CATSRWGGREETQYF. CDR3 nucleotide sequence: TGTGCCACCAGCAGATGGGGGGGCAGGGAAGAGACCCAGTACTTC.

In DNA, the CDR3 is TGTGCCAGCAGCTCCTACGGTAGCAGGGGGCAAGGAGCCTACGAGCAGTACTTC. It codes for CASSSYGSRGQGAYEQYF. The chain has TRBV7-8 and TRBJ2-7; 8 positions match TRBD1. Germline lookup yields CDR1 SGHVS and CDR2 FQNEAQ. Trimming removed 4 bases from V and 2 bases from J; junction bases left unmatched: 16. This CDR3 has 18 residues.

The chain recombines TRBV5-1 with TRBJ2-7, with 7 bases identical to TRBD1. The CDR3 is made up of 19 amino acids. Per germline, CDR1 SGHRS and CDR2 YFSETQ. V was pared by 0 bases and J by 0 bases, with 15 bases of the junction left unmatched. The CDR3 reads CASSLVGTAVGFSSYEQYF. CDR3 sequence (DNA): TGCGCCAGCAGCTTGGTTGGGACAGCCGTAGGTTTTAGCTCCTACGAGCAGTACTTC.

This sequence joins TRBV27 and TRBJ1-6; no definite D call. The germline V gene has CDR1 MNHEY and CDR2 SMNVEV (reference sequence). V dropped 2 bases and J dropped 1 base, with 12 bases sitting between them. The CDR3 totals 17 residues. This CDR3 is CASSLGSIASYNSPLHF. CDR3 sequence (DNA): TGTGCCAGCAGTTTAGGGTCGATTGCATCCTATAATTCACCCCTCCACTTT.

The V gene is TRBV5-1, the J gene TRBJ2-3; D gene unclear. The germline V gene has CDR1 SGHRS and CDR2 YFSETQ. V dropped 0 bases and J dropped 4 bases, with 6 bases sitting between them. The CDR3 covers 13 residues. CDR3 DNA sequence: TGCGCCAGCAGCTTGGGCCCTGCAGATACGCAGTATTTT. Translating gives CASSLGPADTQYF.

V is TRBV27 and J is TRBJ2-2; tentative D call: TRBD1 (6 bases). Trimming cost V 2 bases and J 1 base, with 11 bases left between them. Per the germline V gene, CDR1 is MNHEY and CDR2 is SMNVEV (reference sequence). This CDR3 spans 16 amino acids. The CDR3 protein is CASSLGQGRNTGELFF. Written as DNA, the CDR3 is TGTGCCAGCAGTTTAGGGCAGGGGCGGAACACCGGGGAGCTGTTTTTT.

This chain uses TRBV29-1 with TRBJ2-7; possible D gene TRBD2, 5 bases. Trimming took 1 base from V and 0 from J, leaving 13 bases between them. The CDR3 is 15 amino acids. Per germline, CDR1 SQVTM and CDR2 ANQGSEA. For the CDR3, the DNA is TGCAGCGTTGAAGTTCGGGAATCCTTCTCCTACGAGCAGTACTTC. Translated: CSVEVRESFSYEQYF.

The rearrangement joins TRBV2 to TRBJ2-5; 7 bases map to TRBD1. The V gene end was trimmed by 10 bases and the J gene end by 2 bases; junction bases not matched to a gene: 7. The CDR3 runs to 13 residues. Looked up from germline, CDR1 is SNHLY and CDR2 is FYNNEI. The CDR3 DNA follows: TGTGCCATCGGCCGGGACAGACAAGAGACCCAGTACTTC. Protein sequence: CAIGRDRQETQYF.

V gene TRBV27 combines with J gene TRBJ2-5; D perhaps matches TRBD2 (5 bases). The V end was cut by 8 bases, the J end by 5 bases, with 15 bases between. The CDR3 spans 13 residues. Germline assignment: CDR1 MNHEY and CDR2 SMNVEV (reference sequence). Written as DNA, the CDR3 is TGTGCCAGCCGCCGCCTCCGAGGGGAGACCCAGTACTTC. This encodes CASRRLRGETQYF.

The J gene is TRBJ2-5, the V gene TRBV5-1; D unclear. CDR3 length: 12 residues. The germline V gene has CDR1 SGHRS and CDR2 YFSETQ. With 0 bases removed from V and 4 bases from J, the gap between germline ends came to 4 bases. CDR3 protein: CASSLAPETQYF. DNA of the CDR3: TGCGCCAGCAGCTTGGCCCCAGAGACCCAGTACTTC.

This chain connects TRBV6-1 to TRBJ2-6, with D possibly being TRBD2 (6 bases). The CDR3 has 14 residues. Germline V gene data show CDR1 as MNHNS and CDR2 as SASEGT. V lost 11 bases and J lost 0, with 11 bases in between. CDR3 coding DNA: TGTGCCGCCGCGGGGATCTCTGGGGCCAACGTCCTGACTTTC. Encoded protein: CAAAGISGANVLTF.